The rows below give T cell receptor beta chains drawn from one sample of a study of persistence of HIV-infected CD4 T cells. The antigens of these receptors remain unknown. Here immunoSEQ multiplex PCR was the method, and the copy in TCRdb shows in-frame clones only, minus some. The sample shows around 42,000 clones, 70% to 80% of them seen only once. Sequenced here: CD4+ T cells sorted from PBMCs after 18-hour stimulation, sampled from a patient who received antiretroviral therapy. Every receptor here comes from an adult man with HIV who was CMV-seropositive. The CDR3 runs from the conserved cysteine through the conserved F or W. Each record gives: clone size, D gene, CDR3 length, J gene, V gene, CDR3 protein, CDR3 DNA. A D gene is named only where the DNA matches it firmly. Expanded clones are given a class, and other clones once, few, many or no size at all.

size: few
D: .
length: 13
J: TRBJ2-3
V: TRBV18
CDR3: CASSPPGTDTQYF
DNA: TGTGCCAGCTCACCACCGGGCACAGATACGCAGTATTTT

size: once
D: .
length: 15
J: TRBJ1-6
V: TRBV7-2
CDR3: CASSSRNDYNSPLHF
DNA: TGTGCCAGCAGCTCTCGAAACGATTATAATTCACCCCTCCACTTT

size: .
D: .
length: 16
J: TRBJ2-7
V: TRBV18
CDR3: CASSPLIALQGEEQYF
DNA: TGTGCCAGCTCACCACTCATAGCACTACAGGGCGAGGAGCAGTACTTC

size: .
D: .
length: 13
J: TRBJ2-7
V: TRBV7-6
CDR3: CASSLDRVNEQYF
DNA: TGTGCCAGCAGCTTAGACAGGGTCAACGAGCAGTACTTC

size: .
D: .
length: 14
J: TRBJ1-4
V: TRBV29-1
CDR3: CSATSGMTNEKLFF
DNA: TGCAGCGCGACCTCAGGGATGACTAATGAAAAACTGTTTTTT

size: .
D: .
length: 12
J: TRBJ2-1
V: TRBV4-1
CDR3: CASSQFSNEQFF
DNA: TGCGCCAGCAGCCAATTCTCCAATGAGCAGTTCTTC

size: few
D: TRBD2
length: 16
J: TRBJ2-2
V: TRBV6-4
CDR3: CASSRLVAGEAGELFF
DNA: TGTGCCAGCAGTCGATTGGTAGCGGGAGAGGCCGGGGAGCTGTTTTTT

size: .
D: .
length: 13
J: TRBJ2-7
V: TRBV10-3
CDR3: CAISEPTVHEQYF
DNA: TGTGCCATCAGTGAGCCGACAGTACACGAGCAGTACTTC

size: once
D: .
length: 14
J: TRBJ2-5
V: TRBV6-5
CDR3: CASKIVWDQETQYF
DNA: TGTGCCAGCAAAATTGTGTGGGACCAAGAGACCCAGTACTTC

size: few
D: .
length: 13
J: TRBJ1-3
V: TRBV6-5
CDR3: CASRESGGNTIYF
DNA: TGTGCCTCGAGGGAATCGGGTGGAAACACCATATATTTT

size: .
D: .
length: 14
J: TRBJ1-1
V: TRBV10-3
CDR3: CAIKGRVSNTEAFF
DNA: TGTGCCATCAAAGGCAGGGTATCGAACACTGAAGCTTTCTTT

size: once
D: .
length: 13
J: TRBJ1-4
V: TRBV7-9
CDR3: CASSRSVGEKLFF
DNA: TGTGCCAGCAGCCGGTCGGTGGGGGAAAAACTGTTTTTT

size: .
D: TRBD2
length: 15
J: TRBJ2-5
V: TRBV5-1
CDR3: CASSAGGLLVETQYF
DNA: TGCGCCAGCAGCGCGGGGGGACTCCTTGTGGAAACCCAGTACTTC

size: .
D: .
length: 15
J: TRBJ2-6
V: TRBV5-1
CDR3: CASSLLTSGANVLTF
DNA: TGCGCCAGCAGCTTGCTTACCTCTGGGGCCAACGTCCTGACTTTC

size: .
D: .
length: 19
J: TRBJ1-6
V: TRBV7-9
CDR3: CASSWYLDSLSSYNSPLHF
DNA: TGTGCCAGCAGTTGGTACCTAGACAGCTTAAGCTCCTATAATTCACCCCTCCACTTT

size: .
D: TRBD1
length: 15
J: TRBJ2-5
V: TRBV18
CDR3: CASSRTGGRQETQYF
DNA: TGTGCCAGCTCACGGACAGGGGGCCGGCAAGAGACCCAGTACTTC

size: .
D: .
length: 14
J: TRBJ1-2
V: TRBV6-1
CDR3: CASSEVGQSYGYTF
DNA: TGTGCCAGCAGTGAAGTCGGTCAGTCCTATGGCTACACCTTC

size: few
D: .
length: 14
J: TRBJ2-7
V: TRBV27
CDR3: CASSPSRVAYEQYF
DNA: TGTGCCAGCAGCCCGTCCCGGGTTGCCTACGAGCAGTACTTC

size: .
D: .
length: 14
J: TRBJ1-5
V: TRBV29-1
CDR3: CSVEDPNTGLAQHF
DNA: TGCAGCGTTGAAGATCCCAACACAGGGTTGGCCCAGCATTTT

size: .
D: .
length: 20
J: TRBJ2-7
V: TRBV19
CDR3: CASSARQGVRGLDNSYEQYF
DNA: TGTGCCAGTAGTGCCAGACAGGGAGTGCGGGGTCTTGACAACTCCTACGAGCAGTACTTC

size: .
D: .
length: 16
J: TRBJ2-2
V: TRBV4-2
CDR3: CASSQANSGNTGELFF
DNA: TGTGCCAGCAGCCAGGCTAACAGCGGGAACACCGGGGAGCTGTTTTTT

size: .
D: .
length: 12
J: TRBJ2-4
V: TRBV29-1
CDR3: CSVERGAGIQYF
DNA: TGCAGCGTTGAGAGGGGGGCTGGCATTCAGTACTTC

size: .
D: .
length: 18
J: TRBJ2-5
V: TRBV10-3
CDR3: CAIRGATGAALSQETQYF
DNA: TGTGCCATCAGGGGCGCGACGGGGGCGGCTCTTTCGCAAGAGACCCAGTACTTC

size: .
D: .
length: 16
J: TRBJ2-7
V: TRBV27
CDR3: CASSFRRSSDSYEQYF
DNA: TGTGCCAGCAGTTTCCGGAGGTCTAGCGACTCCTACGAGCAGTACTTC

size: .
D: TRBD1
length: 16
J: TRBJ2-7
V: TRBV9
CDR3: CASSVGGGTGIYEQYF
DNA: TGTGCCAGCAGCGTAGGGGGAGGGACAGGGATCTACGAGCAGTACTTC

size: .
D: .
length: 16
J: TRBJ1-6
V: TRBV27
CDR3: CASSPYITGPNSPLHF
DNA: TGTGCCAGCAGTCCTTATATAACAGGACCGAATTCACCCCTCCACTTT

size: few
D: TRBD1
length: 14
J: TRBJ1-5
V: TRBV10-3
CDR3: CATVQGLSNQPQHF
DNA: TGTGCCACCGTACAGGGGTTGAGCAATCAGCCCCAGCATTTT

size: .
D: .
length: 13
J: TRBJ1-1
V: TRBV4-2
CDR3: CASSQDFPTEAFF
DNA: TGTGCCAGCAGCCAAGATTTCCCGACTGAAGCTTTCTTT

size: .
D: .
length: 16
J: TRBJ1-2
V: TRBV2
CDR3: CASSSAGGGGSYGYTF
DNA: TGTGCCAGCAGCTCCGCCGGCGGGGGAGGAAGCTATGGCTACACCTTC

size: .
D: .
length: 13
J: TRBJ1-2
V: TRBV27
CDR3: CASSGQSESGYTF
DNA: TGTGCCAGCAGCGGACAGTCGGAGAGTGGCTACACCTTC

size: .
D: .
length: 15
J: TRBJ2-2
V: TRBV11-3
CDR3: CASSGGDRNTGELFF
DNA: TGTGCCAGCAGCGGGGGAGACAGGAACACCGGGGAGCTGTTTTTT

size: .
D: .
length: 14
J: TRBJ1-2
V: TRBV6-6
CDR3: CASSYGGQRGGYTF
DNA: TGTGCCAGCAGTTACGGCGGCCAGAGGGGTGGCTACACCTTC

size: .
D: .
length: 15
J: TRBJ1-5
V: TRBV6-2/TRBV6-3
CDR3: CASSTAGASNQPQHF
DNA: TGTGCCAGCAGCACGGCAGGGGCGAGCAATCAGCCCCAGCATTTT